This T cell receptor beta chain is drawn from a study of siplizumab effects on memory and regulatory T cells. General observations from the study: Sequences below about 10^-5 frequency were poorly captured, and few alloreactive clones mapped to unstimulated subsets. Whether the proliferating Tregs (from siplizumab cultures) were suppressive was not confirmed. Apparently key alloresponse contributors, naive T cells also seemed more diverse than memory cells. The study found that siplizumab significantly reduced alloreactive sequences traceable to unstimulated CD4+ memory cells.

About this clone: Antigen specificity is unknown.

V was trimmed by 4 bases and J by 3 bases, leaving 10 bases between them. Germline V lookup: CDR1 SQVTM, CDR2 ANQGSEA. This CDR3 is 14 amino acids long. Produced via immunoSEQ multiplex PCR; TCRdb's table is partial and in-frame only. The data contain around 100,000 clones, about 91% of them singletons. The TCR sequence derives from a human donor in good health. Sequencing was performed on CD4+ T cells sorted from blood. This chain connects TRBV29-1 to TRBJ1-6; TRBD1 is a possible D gene (5 bases). The CDR3 DNA reads as TGCAGCGTTGTAGACGACAGCTATAATTCACCCCTCCACTTT. It encodes CSVVDDSYNSPLHF.